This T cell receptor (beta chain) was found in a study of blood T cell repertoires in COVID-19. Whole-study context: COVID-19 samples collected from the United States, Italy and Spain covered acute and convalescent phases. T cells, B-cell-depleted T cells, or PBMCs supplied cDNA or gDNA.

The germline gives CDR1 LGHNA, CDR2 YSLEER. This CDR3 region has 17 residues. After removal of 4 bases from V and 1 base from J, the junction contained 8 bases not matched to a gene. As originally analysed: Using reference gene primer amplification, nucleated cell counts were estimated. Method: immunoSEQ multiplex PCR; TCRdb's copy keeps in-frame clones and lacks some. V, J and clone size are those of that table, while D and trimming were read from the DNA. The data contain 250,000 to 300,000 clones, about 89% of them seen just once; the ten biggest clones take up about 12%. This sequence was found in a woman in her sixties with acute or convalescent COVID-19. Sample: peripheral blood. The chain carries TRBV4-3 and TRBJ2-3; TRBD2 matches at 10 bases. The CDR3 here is CASSLRASGGGTDTQYF. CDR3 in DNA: TGCGCCAGCAGCCTCCGGGCTAGCGGGGGTGGCACAGATACGCAGTATTTT.